This T cell receptor beta chain was profiled in a study of cytomegalovirus exposure and HLA in healthy donors. The PCR had 60 Vbeta and 13 Jbeta primers. The data were produced by immunoSEQ multiplex PCR, yet TCRdb's version contains in-frame clones alone and is incomplete. The sample records about 160,000 clones, 65% to 90% being singletons. Whole-study findings and limits: In a later analysis, at a false discovery rate of 0.05, 15,000 to 20,000 TCR beta sequences were associated with HLA alleles. TCR sequences were mostly rare, though some public TCRs occurred in many donors.

The CDR3 contains 13 residues. V was shortened by 5 bases and J by 2 bases, with 10 bases between the two germline ends. The germline V gene encodes CDR1 SEHNR and CDR2 FQNEAQ (reference sequence). Comment on this clone: Its antigen is currently unknown.

All donors participated as healthy donors of bone marrow. The sequence was obtained from a man over 45 in good health and CMV-seropositive. This sequence joins TRBV7-9 and TRBJ2-7, with D maybe TRBD1 (5 bases). Sequencing was done on a sample of PBMCs. CDR3 protein: CASSVTATYEQYF. CDR3 DNA: TGTGCCAGCAGCGTGACAGCAACCTACGAGCAGTACTTC.